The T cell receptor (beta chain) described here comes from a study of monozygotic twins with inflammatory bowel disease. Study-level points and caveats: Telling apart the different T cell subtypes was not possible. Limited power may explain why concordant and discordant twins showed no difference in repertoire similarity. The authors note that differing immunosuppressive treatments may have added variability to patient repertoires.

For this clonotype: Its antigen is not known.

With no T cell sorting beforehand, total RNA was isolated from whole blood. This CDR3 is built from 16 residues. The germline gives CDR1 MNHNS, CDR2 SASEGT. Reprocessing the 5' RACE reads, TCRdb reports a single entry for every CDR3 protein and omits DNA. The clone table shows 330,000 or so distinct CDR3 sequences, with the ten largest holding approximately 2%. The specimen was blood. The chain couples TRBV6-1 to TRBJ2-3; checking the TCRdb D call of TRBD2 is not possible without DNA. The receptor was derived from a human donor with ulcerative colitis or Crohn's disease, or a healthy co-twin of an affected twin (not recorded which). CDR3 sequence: CASRSLGGRGPNTQYF.